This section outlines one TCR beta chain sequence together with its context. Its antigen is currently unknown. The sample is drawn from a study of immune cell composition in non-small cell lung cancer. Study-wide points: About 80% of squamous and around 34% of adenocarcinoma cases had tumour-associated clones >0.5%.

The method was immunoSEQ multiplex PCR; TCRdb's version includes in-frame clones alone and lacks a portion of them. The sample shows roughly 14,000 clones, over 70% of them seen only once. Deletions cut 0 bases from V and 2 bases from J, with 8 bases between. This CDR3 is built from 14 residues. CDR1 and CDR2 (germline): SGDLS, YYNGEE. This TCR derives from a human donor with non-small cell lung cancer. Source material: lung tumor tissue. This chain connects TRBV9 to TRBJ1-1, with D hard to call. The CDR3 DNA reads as TGTGCCAGCAGCGTAGTCACGGGCAACACTGAAGCTTTCTTT. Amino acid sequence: CASSVVTGNTEAFF.